Below, 15 T cell receptor beta chains from the same sample are listed, as sequenced in a study of regulatory T cells in long-lasting Graves disease. Time point given: newly diagnosed GD, antithyroid drugs for less than 3 months. Following extraction of RNA from PBMCs, that RNA was used to make the TCR library. Through Arm-PCR of CDR3 regions and iRepertoire HTBI primers, TCR beta libraries were built. TCRdb passed the multiplex PCR reads through MiXCR, listing each CDR3 protein once. The sample consists of some 350,000 distinct CDR3 sequences, about 17% of them appearing once. The same sample was also studied in work on T cells in Graves' hyperthyroidism and ophthalmopathy.

The specimen was peripheral blood mononuclear cells (PBMCs), collected at new diagnosis, from a patient treated with antithyroid drugs. The receptors shown here come from a woman between 18 and 29 years old with Graves disease.

This clonotype has a count of ten or more. J is TRBJ1-2 and V is TRBV2; D may be TRBD1 (6 bases). CDR1 SNHLY and CDR2 FYNNEI come from the germline V gene. V was shortened by 4 bases and J by 8 bases, with 20 bases between the two germline ends. The CDR3 covers 15 residues. The CDR3 region is CASSVTQGTVQGYTF. Written as DNA, the CDR3 is TGTGCCAGCAGTGTGACACAGGGTACGGTTCAGGGCTACACCTTC.

This clonotype was picked up a small number of times. The J gene is TRBJ1-1, the V gene TRBV10-2; unclear D gene. CDR3 size: 11 residues. Germline V lookup: CDR1 WSHSY, CDR2 SAAADI. With 0 bases removed from V and 6 bases from J, the gap between germline ends came to 2 bases. This chain's CDR3 is CASSESAEAFF. The CDR3 coding sequence is TGCGCCAGCAGTGAGTCGGCTGAAGCTTTCTTT.

With regard to this clonotype: This likely came from a read error, as a far larger clone is one base away. V usage is TRBV12-3 or TRBV12-4 and J usage is TRBJ2-2; 10 bases are shared with TRBD2. CDR3 length equals 16 residues. V trimming: 6 bases; J trimming: 7 bases; junction bases outside the gene matches: 11. CDR3 DNA sequence: TGTGCCAGCAGGTCCTACCTAGCGGGAGACCGCGGGGAGCTGTTTTTT. It codes for CASRSYLAGDRGELFF.

A word on this clonotype: A much larger clone differs from this one at a single base, so this may be a read error. The V call is TRBV7-2, the J call TRBJ2-1, with TRBD2 matching 10 bases. From germline, CDR1 is SGHTA and CDR2 FQGNSA. This CDR3 has 15 amino acids. The CDR3 DNA reads TGTGCCGGCAGCCAGGGGGTAGCGGGGGGTAGTGAGCAGTTCTTC. Its protein product is CAGSQGVAGGSEQFF.

The chain is built from TRBV10-1 and TRBJ2-3; D possibly corresponds to TRBD2 (6 bases). V gave up 4 bases and J gave up 0 bases, with 14 bases separating them. CDR3 length: 16 amino acids. Germline V gives CDR1 WNHNN, CDR2 SYGVQD (reference sequence). The CDR3 coding sequence is TGCGCCAGCAGTGCCAGACCACTAGCTAGCACAGATACGCAGTATTTT. Its protein product is CASSARPLASTDTQYF.

This clonotype has just a few counts. The V call is TRBV9, the J call TRBJ1-5; tentative D call: TRBD1 (5 bases). V lost 3 bases and J lost 4, with 11 bases in between. Looked up from germline, CDR1 is SGDLS and CDR2 is YYNGEE. The CDR3 is 14 residues long. The CDR3 DNA is TGTGCCAGCAGCGCCCGGGACGGGAATCAGCCCCAGCATTTT. Translation: CASSARDGNQPQHF.

This clonotype came up once. J is TRBJ2-3 and V is TRBV5-1; 12 positions agree with TRBD2. CDR1 SGHRS and CDR2 YFSETQ come from the germline V gene. Trimming took 2 bases from V and 2 from J; bases not matched to a gene: 6. This CDR3 comprises 17 residues. CDR3 coding DNA: TGCGCCAGCAGCTTATCCACTAGCGGGGGGATCACAGATACGCAGTATTTT. Translation gives CASSLSTSGGITDTQYF.

This clonotype showed up just a few times. The V call is TRBV7-9, the J call TRBJ1-3; D unclear. Germline V gives CDR1 SEHNR, CDR2 FQNEAQ (reference sequence). The CDR3 spans 15 residues. The V end was cut by 3 bases, the J end by 0 bases, with 9 bases between. CDR3 DNA sequence: TGTGCCAGCAGCTTCGTAAGTCCCTCTGGAAACACCATATATTTT. This sequence encodes CASSFVSPSGNTIYF.

The chain has TRBV12-3 or TRBV12-4 and TRBJ1-5; D is uncertain. Trimming took 6 bases from V and 3 from J, leaving 9 bases between them. This CDR3 has 13 residues. CDR3 DNA sequence: TGTGCCAGCAGCCCCCACCCCAATCAGCCCCAGCATTTT. Amino acids: CASSPHPNQPQHF.

This clonotype showed up many times. The chain links TRBV2 to TRBJ2-5, with a possible D match to TRBD1 (5 bases). Germline loops: CDR1 SNHLY, CDR2 FYNNEI. The CDR3 contains 14 residues. V was shortened by 2 bases and J by 7 bases, with 14 bases between the two germline ends. This CDR3 is CASSERFTGLTQYF. In nucleotides, the CDR3 is TGTGCCAGCAGTGAAAGGTTTACAGGTTTGACCCAGTACTTC.

This clonotype was detected only a few times. The chain couples TRBV24-1 to TRBJ2-1; possible D gene TRBD1, 5 bases. The CDR3 is 14 amino acids. Germline CDR1 is KGHDR and CDR2 is SFDVKD. V gave up 1 base and J gave up 11 bases, with 14 bases separating them. The CDR3 nucleotides read TGTGCCACCAGTGATTTACAGGCACAGGACCAGCAGTTCTTC. It translates to CATSDLQAQDQQFF.

This clonotype appeared many times. The chain carries TRBV5-1 and TRBJ1-1, with D perhaps matching TRBD1 (5 bases). Germline V gene data show CDR1 as SGHRS and CDR2 as YFSETQ. The CDR3 totals 14 residues. Trimming cost V 0 bases and J 2 bases, with 8 bases left between them. The CDR3 DNA follows: TGCGCCAGCAGCTTGGCAGGGATTAACACTGAAGCTTTCTTT. Amino acid sequence: CASSLAGINTEAFF.

V gene TRBV9 combines with J gene TRBJ2-3; 15 nucleotides line up with TRBD2. The V gene end was trimmed by 7 bases and the J gene end by 3 bases; junction bases not matched to a gene: 9. The CDR3 extends over 17 amino acids. From germline, CDR1 is SGDLS and CDR2 YYNGEE. The CDR3 spells CASGRLGTSGGTDTQYF. As DNA, the CDR3 is TGTGCCAGCGGGAGACTCGGGACTAGCGGGGGGACAGATACGCAGTATTTT.

This clonotype was counted many times. The rearrangement links TRBV10-1 to TRBJ1-5; D might be TRBD1 (6 bases). The CDR3 has 14 amino acids. V was pared by 2 bases and J by 7 bases, with 12 bases between. In germline, CDR1 is WNHNN, CDR2 SYGVQD (reference sequence). The CDR3 DNA sequence: TGCGCCAGCAGTGAGGAGGGGGGGAGGCAGCCCCAGCATTTT. It translates to CASSEEGGRQPQHF.

In its sample, this clonotype was seen many times. The rearrangement links TRBV7-3 to TRBJ2-2, with 9 nucleotides matching TRBD1. The J segment lost 4 bases and the V segment lost 4 bases, leaving 7 bases of the junction unmatched. The length of the CDR3 is 16 residues. Per the germline V gene, CDR1 is SGHTA and CDR2 is FQGTGA. CDR3 protein: CASSSGGQGATGELFF. The CDR3 DNA sequence: TGTGCCAGCAGCTCGGGGGGACAGGGTGCCACCGGGGAGCTGTTTTTT.